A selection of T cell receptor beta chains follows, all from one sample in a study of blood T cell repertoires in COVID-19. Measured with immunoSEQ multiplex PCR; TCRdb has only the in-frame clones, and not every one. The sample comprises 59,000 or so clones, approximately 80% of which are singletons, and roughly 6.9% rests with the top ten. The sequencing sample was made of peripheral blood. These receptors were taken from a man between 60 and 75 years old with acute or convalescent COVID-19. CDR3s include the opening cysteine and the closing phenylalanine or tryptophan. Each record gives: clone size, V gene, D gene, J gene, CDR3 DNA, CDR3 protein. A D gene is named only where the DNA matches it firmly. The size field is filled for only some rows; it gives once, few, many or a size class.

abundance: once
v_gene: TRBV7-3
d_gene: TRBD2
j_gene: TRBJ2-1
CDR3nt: TGTGCCAGCAGCGCCGGAGGGGCGGGGGAGAATGAGCAGTTCTTC
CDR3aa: CASSAGGAGENEQFF

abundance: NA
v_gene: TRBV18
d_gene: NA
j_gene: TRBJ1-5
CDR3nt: TGTGCCAGCTCAAACTTGGAGAACCAGCCCCAGCATTTT
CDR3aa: CASSNLENQPQHF

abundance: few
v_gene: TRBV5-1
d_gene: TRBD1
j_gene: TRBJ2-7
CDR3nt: TGCGCCAGCAGTCAACAATCCGGGACAGGGCTCTACGAGCAGTACTTC
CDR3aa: CASSQQSGTGLYEQYF

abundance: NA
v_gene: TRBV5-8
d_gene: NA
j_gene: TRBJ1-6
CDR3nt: TGTGCCAGCAGCTCAGGACACTGGCAGACCCTCCACTTT
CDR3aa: CASSSGHWQTLHF

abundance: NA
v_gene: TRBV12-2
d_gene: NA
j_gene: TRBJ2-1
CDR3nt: TGTGCAAGTCGCTTAGCGAGGAGAAATGAGCAGTTCTTC
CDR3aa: CASRLARRNEQFF

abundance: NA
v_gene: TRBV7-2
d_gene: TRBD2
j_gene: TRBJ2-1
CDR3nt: TGTGCCAGCAGCTTTCTGGGACTAGCCTACAATGAGCAGTTCTTC
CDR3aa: CASSFLGLAYNEQFF

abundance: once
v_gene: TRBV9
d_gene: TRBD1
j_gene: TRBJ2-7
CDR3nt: TGTGCCAGCAGCGTAGACGGGACAGGGAAAACCTACGAGCAGTACTTC
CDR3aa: CASSVDGTGKTYEQYF

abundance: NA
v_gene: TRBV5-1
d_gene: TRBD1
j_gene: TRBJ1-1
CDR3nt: TGCGCCAGCAACCGAGCCACAGGGGACACTGAAGCTTTCTTT
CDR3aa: CASNRATGDTEAFF

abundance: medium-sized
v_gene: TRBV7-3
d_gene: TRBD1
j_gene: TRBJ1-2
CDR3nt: TGTGCCAGCAGCTTACCGGGACAGGGGATCTATGGCTACACCTTC
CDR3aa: CASSLPGQGIYGYTF

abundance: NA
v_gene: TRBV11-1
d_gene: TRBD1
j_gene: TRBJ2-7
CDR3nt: TGTGCCAGCAGCAAGGGACAGGGAGCCTCCTACGAGCAGTACTTC
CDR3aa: CASSKGQGASYEQYF

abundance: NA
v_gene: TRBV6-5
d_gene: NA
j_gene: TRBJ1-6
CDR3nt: TGTGCCAGCAGTTTGATAGATTCACCCCTCCACTTT
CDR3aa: CASSLIDSPLHF

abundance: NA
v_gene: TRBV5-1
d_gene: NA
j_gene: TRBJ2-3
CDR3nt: TGCGCCAGCAGCTTGGGGGGCGTGGGGACAGATACGCAGTATTTT
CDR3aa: CASSLGGVGTDTQYF

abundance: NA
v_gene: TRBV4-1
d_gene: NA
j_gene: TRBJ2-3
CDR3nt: TGCGCCAGCAGCCAGGCGGGGAGCACAGATACGCAGTATTTT
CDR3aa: CASSQAGSTDTQYF

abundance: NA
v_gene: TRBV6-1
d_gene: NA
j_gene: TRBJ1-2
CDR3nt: TGTGCCAGCAGTGAAAGTCACTATAACTATGGCTACACCTTC
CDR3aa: CASSESHYNYGYTF

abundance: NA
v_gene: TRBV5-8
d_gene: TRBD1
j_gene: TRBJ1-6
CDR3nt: TGTGCCAGCAGCTTGGGACAGGGGAGCTCACCCCTCCACTTT
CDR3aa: CASSLGQGSSPLHF

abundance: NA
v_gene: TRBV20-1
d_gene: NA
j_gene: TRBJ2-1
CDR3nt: TGCAGTGCTTACCCAGGAGGTGAGCAGTTCTTC
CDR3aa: CSAYPGGEQFF

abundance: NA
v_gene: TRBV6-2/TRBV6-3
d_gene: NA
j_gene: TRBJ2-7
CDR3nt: TGTGCCAGCAGCCTGTCCGGTGACGAGCAGTACTTC
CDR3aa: CASSLSGDEQYF

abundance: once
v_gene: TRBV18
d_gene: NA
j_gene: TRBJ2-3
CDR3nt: TGTGCCAGCTCACCACCGAACAGCGATACGCAGTATTTT
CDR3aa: CASSPPNSDTQYF

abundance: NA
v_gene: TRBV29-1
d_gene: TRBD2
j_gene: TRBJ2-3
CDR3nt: TGCAGCATCTGGACTAGCGGTCACACAGATACGCAGTATTTT
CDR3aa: CSIWTSGHTDTQYF

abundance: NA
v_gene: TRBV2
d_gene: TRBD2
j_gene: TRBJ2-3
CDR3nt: TGTGCCAGCCGCCTCCTCCCTAGCGGGGGGGTTTCAGATACGCAGTATTTT
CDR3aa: CASRLLPSGGVSDTQYF

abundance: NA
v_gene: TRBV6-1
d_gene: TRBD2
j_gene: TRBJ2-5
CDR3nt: TGTGCCAGCAGTGAAAGAAGCGGGGGGCTAAAGACCCAGTACTTC
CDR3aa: CASSERSGGLKTQYF

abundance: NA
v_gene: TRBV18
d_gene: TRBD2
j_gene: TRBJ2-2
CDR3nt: TGTGCCAGCTCACACTACTCCGGACTAGCGATCGGGGAGCTGTTTTTT
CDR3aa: CASSHYSGLAIGELFF

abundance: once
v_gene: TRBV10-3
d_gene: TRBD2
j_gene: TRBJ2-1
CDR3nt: TGTGCCATCAGTGGGGAGGGACTAGCCGCGTTGTCTGAGCAGTTCTTC
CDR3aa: CAISGEGLAALSEQFF

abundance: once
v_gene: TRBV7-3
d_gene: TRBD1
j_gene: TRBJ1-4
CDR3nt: TGTGCCAGCAGCTTAACGTTACAGGGGGTCACCCCTCCCCTACTACTGTTTTTT
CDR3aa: CASSLTLQGVTPPLLLFF

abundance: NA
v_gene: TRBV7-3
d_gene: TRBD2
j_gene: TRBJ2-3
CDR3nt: TGTGCCAGCAGCCGATCGGGGGGGAGCACAGATACGCAGTATTTT
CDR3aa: CASSRSGGSTDTQYF

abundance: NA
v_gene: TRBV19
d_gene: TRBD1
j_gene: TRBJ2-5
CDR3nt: TGTGCCAGTAGCAGTCGGACAGGGGGCTTCGAGACCCAGTACTTC
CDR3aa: CASSSRTGGFETQYF

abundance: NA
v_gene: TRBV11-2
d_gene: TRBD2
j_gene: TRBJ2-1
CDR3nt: TGTGCCAGCAGCTCTTACACTATAGCGGGGGGAAAAAATGAGCAGTTCTTC
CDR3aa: CASSSYTIAGGKNEQFF

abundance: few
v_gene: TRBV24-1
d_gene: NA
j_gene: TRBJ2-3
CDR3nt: TGTGCCACCAGTGATTTTATCAGGGGCACAGATACGCAGTATTTT
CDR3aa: CATSDFIRGTDTQYF

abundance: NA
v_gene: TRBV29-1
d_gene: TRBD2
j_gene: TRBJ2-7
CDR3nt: TGCAGCGTTGAACTGGTAGCGGGGGGCTACGAGCAGTACTTC
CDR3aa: CSVELVAGGYEQYF

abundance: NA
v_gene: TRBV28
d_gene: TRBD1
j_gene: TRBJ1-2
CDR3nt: TGTGCCAGCAGTTCGACAGGGCCTAACTATGGCTACACCTTC
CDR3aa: CASSSTGPNYGYTF

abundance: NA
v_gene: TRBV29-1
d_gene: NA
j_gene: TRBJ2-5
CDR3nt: TGCAGCGTTGAAGGCCAGGGGACGAAGACCCAGTACTTC
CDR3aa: CSVEGQGTKTQYF

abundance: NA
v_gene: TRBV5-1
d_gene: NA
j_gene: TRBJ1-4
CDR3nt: TGCGCCAGCAGCCGGGACTTGGCTAATGAAAAACTGTTTTTT
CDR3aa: CASSRDLANEKLFF

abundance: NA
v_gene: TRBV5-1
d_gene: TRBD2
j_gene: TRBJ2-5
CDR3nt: TGCGCCAGCAGCTTACCAGACAGGGGCCTGACTAGCGGGGGGCTCCAAGAGACCCAGTACTTC
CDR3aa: CASSLPDRGLTSGGLQETQYF

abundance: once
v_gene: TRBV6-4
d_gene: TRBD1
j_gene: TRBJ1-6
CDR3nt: TGTGCCAGCAGTGACTCTACAGGGGCTTCACCCCTCCACTTT
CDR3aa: CASSDSTGASPLHF

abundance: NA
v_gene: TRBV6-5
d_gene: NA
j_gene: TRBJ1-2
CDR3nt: TGTGCCAGCAGTTACTCGTCAGGGCGCGGCTACACCTTC
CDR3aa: CASSYSSGRGYTF

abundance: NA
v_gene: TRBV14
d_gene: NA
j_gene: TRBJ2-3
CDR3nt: TGTGCCAGCAGCCCGAGTTCGGATACGCAGTATTTT
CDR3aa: CASSPSSDTQYF

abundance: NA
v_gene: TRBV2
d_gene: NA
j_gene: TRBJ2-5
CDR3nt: TGTGCCAGCAGTGAAAGGACAGAACAAGAGACCCAGTACTTC
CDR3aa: CASSERTEQETQYF

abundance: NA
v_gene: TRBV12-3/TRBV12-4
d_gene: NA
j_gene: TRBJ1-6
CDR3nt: TGTGCCAGCAGTTTATCCCCCCAACCCCTCCACTTT
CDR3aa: CASSLSPQPLHF

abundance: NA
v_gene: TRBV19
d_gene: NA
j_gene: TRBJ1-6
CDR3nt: TGTGCCAGTCGGGAGAGCTCCTATAATTCACCCCTCCACTTT
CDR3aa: CASRESSYNSPLHF

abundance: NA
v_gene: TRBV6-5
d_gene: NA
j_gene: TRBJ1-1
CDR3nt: TGTGCCAGCAGACGACAGGCAGGGAACACTGAAGCTTTCTTT
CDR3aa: CASRRQAGNTEAFF

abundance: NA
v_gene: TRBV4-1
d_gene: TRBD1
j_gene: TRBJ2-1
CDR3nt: TGCGCCAGCACTTCGCGAGGGACAGGGGACTACAATGAGCAGTTCTTC
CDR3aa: CASTSRGTGDYNEQFF

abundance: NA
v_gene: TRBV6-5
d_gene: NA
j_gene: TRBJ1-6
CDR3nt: TGTGCCAGCAGTTACTCGTCTAACAGGGTCGGGTCACCCCTCCACTTT
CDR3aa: CASSYSSNRVGSPLHF

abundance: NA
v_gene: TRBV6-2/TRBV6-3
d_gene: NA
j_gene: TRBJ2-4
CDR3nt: TGTGCCAGCAGTTACGCGGGGCATAAAAACATTCAGTACTTC
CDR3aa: CASSYAGHKNIQYF

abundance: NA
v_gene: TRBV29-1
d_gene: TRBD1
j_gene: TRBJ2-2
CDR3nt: TGCAGCGCAGAAGGACAGGGGAACGGGGAGCTGTTTTTT
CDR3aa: CSAEGQGNGELFF

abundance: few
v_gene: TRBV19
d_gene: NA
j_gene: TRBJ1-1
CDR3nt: TGTGCCAGTCATTCCCGGACTCCTGAAGCTTTCTTT
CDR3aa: CASHSRTPEAFF

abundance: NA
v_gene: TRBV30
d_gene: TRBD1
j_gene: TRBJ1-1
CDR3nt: TGTGCCTGGAACGACAGGGTCATGAACACTGAAGCTTTCTTT
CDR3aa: CAWNDRVMNTEAFF

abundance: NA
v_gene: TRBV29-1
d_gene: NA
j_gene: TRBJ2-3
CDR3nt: TGCAGCGTTGAAAGTAGGGGGGGAAGCACAGATACGCAGTATTTT
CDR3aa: CSVESRGGSTDTQYF

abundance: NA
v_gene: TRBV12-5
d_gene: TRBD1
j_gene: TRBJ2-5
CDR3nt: TGTGCTAGTGGACAGGGGACCCACGAGACCCAGTACTTC
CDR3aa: CASGQGTHETQYF

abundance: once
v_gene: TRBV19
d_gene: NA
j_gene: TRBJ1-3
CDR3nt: TGTGCCAGTAGTATCTTATTGGGAGCGGTCTCTGGAAACACCATATATTTT
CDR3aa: CASSILLGAVSGNTIYF

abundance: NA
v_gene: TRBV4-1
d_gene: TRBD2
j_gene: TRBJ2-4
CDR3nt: TGCGCCAGCAGCCACCCCGGGACTAGCGGGGCAGGCATTCAGTACTTC
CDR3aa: CASSHPGTSGAGIQYF

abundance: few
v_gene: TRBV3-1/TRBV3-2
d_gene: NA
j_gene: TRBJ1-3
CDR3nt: TGTGCCAGCAGAGGGAGGGGCTCTGGAAACACCATATATTTT
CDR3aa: CASRGRGSGNTIYF

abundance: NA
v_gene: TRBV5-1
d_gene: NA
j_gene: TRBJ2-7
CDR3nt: TGCGCCAGCAGCTTGGTTATTGGCAGGTACGCCTACGAGCAGTACTTC
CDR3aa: CASSLVIGRYAYEQYF

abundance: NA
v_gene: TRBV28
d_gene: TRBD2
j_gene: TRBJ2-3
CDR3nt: TGTGCCAGCAGTTCGGGACTAGCGGGGGGCACAGATACGCAGTATTTT
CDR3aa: CASSSGLAGGTDTQYF

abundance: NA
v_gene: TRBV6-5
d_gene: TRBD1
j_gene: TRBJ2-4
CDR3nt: TGTGCCAGCACCGCACCCGGGACAGGACACAATCAGTACTTC
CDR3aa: CASTAPGTGHNQYF

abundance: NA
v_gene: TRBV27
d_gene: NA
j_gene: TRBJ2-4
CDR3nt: TGTGCCAGCAGTTTGTTTCTTGCAGGGCAGGAAAACATTCAGTACTTC
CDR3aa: CASSLFLAGQENIQYF

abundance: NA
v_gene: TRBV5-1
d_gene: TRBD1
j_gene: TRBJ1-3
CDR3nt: TGCGCCAGCAGCTTGACCGGACAGGGTAGGAACACCATATATTTT
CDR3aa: CASSLTGQGRNTIYF

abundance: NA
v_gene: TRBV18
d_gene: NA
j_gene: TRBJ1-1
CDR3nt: TGTGCCAGCTCACCTACATCCACTGAAGCTTTCTTT
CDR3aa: CASSPTSTEAFF

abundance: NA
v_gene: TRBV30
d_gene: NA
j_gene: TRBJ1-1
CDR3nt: TGTGCCTGGAGTGGAACAGTTAACACTGAAGCTTTCTTT
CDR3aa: CAWSGTVNTEAFF

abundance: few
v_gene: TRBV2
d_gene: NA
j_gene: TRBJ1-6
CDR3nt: TGTGCCAGCAGTGAACAGTTTGCACCCCTCCACTTT
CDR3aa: CASSEQFAPLHF